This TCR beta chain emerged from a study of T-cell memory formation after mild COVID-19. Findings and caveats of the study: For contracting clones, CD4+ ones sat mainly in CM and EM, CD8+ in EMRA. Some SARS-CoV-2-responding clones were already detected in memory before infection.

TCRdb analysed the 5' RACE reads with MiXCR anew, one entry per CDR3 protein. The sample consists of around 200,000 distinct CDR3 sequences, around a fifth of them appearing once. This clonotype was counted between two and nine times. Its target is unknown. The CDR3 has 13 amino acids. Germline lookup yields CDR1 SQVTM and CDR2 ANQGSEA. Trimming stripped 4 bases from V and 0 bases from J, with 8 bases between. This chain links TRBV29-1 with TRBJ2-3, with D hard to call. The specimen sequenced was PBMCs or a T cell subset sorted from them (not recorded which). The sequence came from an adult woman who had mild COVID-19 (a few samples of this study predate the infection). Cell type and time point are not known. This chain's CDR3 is CSVGATSTDTQYF. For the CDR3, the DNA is TGCAGCGTTGGTGCCACTAGCACAGATACGCAGTATTTT.